The 24 T cell receptor beta chains below all came from one sample that was sequenced in a study of blood T cell repertoires in COVID-19 (TCRdb year 2020). The library was generated by the immunoSEQ multiplex PCR assay. TCRdb holds this immuneACCESS table with in-frame rearrangements only. Some clones are missing; in checked studies, unresolved V genes explain under half, and the rest has no known cause. This sample comprises roughly 320,000 clones, around 84% of them detected only once. Together, the top ten hold around 1.2% of the sample. Material: peripheral blood. The origin of the receptors is a man aged 65 to 85 with acute or convalescent COVID-19.

This clone has just one count. V and J are TRBV4-2 and TRBJ2-7; 10 nucleotides line up with TRBD2. CDR3 length: 13 amino acids. J lost 6 bases, V lost 5 bases, and 4 bases had no gene match. Germline V lookup: CDR1 LGHNA, CDR2 YNFKEQ. CDR3 coding DNA: TGTGCCAGCAGCTCCAGGACTAGCGGCGAGCAGTACTTC. It is translated as CASSSRTSGEQYF.

This clone was found once. Other DNA variants within this sample encode the same CDR3. The chain recombines TRBV5-4 with TRBJ1-5; tentative D call: TRBD1 (5 bases). Germline loops: CDR1 SGHNT, CDR2 YYREEE (reference sequence). The CDR3 covers 15 residues. The V end lost 0 bases, the J end lost 4 bases, and 11 bases lay between the germline ends. CDR3 DNA: TGTGCCAGCAGCTTGGGAACGGGGGGAAATCAGCCCCAGCATTTT. It specifies CASSLGTGGNQPQHF.

This clone was recorded a few times. V usage is TRBV4-3 and J usage is TRBJ1-1; 8 nucleotides line up with TRBD1. CDR3 size: 14 residues. Germline CDR1 LGHNA, CDR2 YSLEER. Losses at the gene ends were 6 bases for V and 4 bases for J; bases not matched to a gene: 7. The CDR3: CASRLQGGLTEAFF. The CDR3 nucleotides are TGCGCCAGCAGACTACAGGGGGGGCTCACTGAAGCTTTCTTT.

Only one count was recorded for this clone. The chain uses TRBV27 and TRBJ2-2, with TRBD1 matching over 8 bases. V was clipped by 4 bases and J by 6 bases; unmatched bases: 7. CDR1 and CDR2 (germline): MNHEY, SMNVEV (reference sequence). The CDR3 spans 15 residues. The CDR3: CASSSEWTGPGELFF. As DNA, the CDR3 is TGTGCCAGCAGTTCAGAATGGACAGGGCCCGGGGAGCTGTTTTTT.

This clone was found once. V is TRBV6-2 or TRBV6-3 and J is TRBJ1-2, with D hard to call. The CDR3 has 15 amino acids. Between the trimmed V and J ends, which lost 0 bases and 0 bases, there was a span of 8 bases. Germline V gene lookup returns CDR1 MNHEY and CDR2 SVGEGT. The CDR3 bases are TGTGCCAGCAGTTACTCGGCCGCAACTAACTATGGCTACACCTTC. This gives the protein CASSYSAATNYGYTF.

Only one count was recorded for this clone. V is TRBV4-3 and J is TRBJ2-1, with TRBD1 matching over 7 bases. Germline values: CDR1 LGHNA, CDR2 YSLEER. This CDR3 has 17 residues. Trimming cost V 2 bases and J 3 bases; bases outside gene matches: 10. The CDR3 DNA follows: TGCGCCAGCAGCCAATTATCGGGGCAGGGGGTCTACAATGAGCAGTTCTTC. This gives the protein CASSQLSGQGVYNEQFF.

The rearrangement links TRBV9 to TRBJ2-1, with 8 bases identical to TRBD2. The V gene end was trimmed by 0 bases and the J gene end by 7 bases; junction bases not matched to a gene: 9. The CDR3 runs 16 residues. Per the germline V gene, CDR1 is SGDLS and CDR2 is YYNGEE. The CDR3 coding sequence is TGTGCCAGCAGCGTAGGAATTGGACTAGCAGAAAATGAGCAGTTCTTC. Its protein is CASSVGIGLAENEQFF.

The chain couples TRBV3-1 (or the pseudogene TRBV3-2) to TRBJ2-3; D unclear. CDR1 is LGHDT, CDR2 YNNKEL, per germline (reference sequence). The V gene lost 1 base and the J gene lost 6 bases, with 11 bases spanning the gap. The CDR3 length is 14 residues. CDR3 sequence reads: CASSQGLVVDTQYF. The DNA for the CDR3 is TGTGCCAGCAGCCAAGGTTTAGTGGTGGATACGCAGTATTTT.

The chain joins TRBV27 to TRBJ2-7; the match to TRBD2 covers 7 bases. The CDR3 has 16 amino acids. V lost 4 bases, J lost 2 bases, and 11 bases stayed unmatched. CDR1 MNHEY and CDR2 SMNVEV come from the germline V gene (reference sequence). The CDR3 DNA is TGTGCCAGCAGTTCCCCAGGGCCGCGGGGGACCTACGAGCAGTACTTC. It is translated as CASSSPGPRGTYEQYF.

This chain connects TRBV19 to TRBJ2-2, with D possibly being TRBD2 (6 bases). CDR3 size: 14 residues. From germline, CDR1 is LNHDA and CDR2 SQIVND (reference sequence). CDR3 DNA: TGTGCTTCACTGGCCGGGACTCACACCGGGGAGCTGTTTTTT. It codes for CASLAGTHTGELFF. Combining the CDR3 with reference TRBV19 and TRBJ2-2 gives the whole variable domain DGGITQSPKYLFRKEGQNVTLSCEQNLNHDAMYWYRQDPGQGLRLIYYSQIVNDFQKGDIAEGYSVSREKKESFPLTVTSAQKNPTAFYLCASLAGTHTGELFFGEGSRLTVL.

The chain joins TRBV4-3 to TRBJ2-1, with D perhaps matching TRBD2 (6 bases). Germline V gene lookup returns CDR1 LGHNA and CDR2 YSLEER. The CDR3 is 16 residues long. With 1 base removed from V and 1 base from J, the gap between germline ends came to 11 bases. CDR3 in amino acids: CASSQVGGDSYNEQFF. The CDR3 DNA reads as TGCGCCAGCAGCCAAGTGGGCGGGGATTCCTACAATGAGCAGTTCTTC.

The J gene is TRBJ1-1, the V gene TRBV28, with a tentative D call TRBD1 (6 bases). V was clipped by 1 base and J by 4 bases, with 16 bases between them. Per the germline V gene, CDR1 is MDHEN and CDR2 is SYDVKM. The CDR3 extends over 16 amino acids. The CDR3 here is CASSLFGAGDRTEAFF. In DNA form, the CDR3 reads TGTGCCAGCAGTTTATTTGGTGCAGGGGATCGCACTGAAGCTTTCTTT.

V gene TRBV4-3 combines with J gene TRBJ1-6, with a weak D call TRBD1 (6 bases). The germline gives CDR1 LGHNA, CDR2 YSLEER. The ends were cut back, 0 bases at V and 9 bases at J, with 18 bases in the middle. The CDR3 is 17 residues long. The CDR3 coding sequence is TGCGCCAGCAGCCAAGATCCCCCGGGGGCGGGAGGTTCACCCCTCCACTTT. Residues: CASSQDPPGAGGSPLHF.

V usage is TRBV6-5 and J usage is TRBJ2-2; TRBD2 matches at 12 bases. V lost 5 bases, J lost 6 bases, and 4 bases stayed unmatched. CDR3 size: 15 residues. Germline V lookup: CDR1 MNHEY, CDR2 SVGAGI. CDR3 sequence reads: CASSLTSGRPGELFF. The DNA for the CDR3 is TGTGCCAGCAGTCTGACTAGCGGGAGACCCGGGGAGCTGTTTTTT.

Written as DNA, the CDR3 is TGTGCCAGCAGCTTGGAGCTAGCGGGATACAATGAGCAGTTCTTC. Residues: CASSLELAGYNEQFF. The V gene is TRBV5-6, the J gene TRBJ2-1, with 9 bases that match TRBD2. The ends lost 0 bases at V and 4 bases at J; junction bases unmatched: 2. The V gene's germline CDR1 is SGHDT and CDR2 YYEEEE. CDR3 length: 15 residues.

The chain uses TRBV5-1 and TRBJ2-3; 14 bases are shared with TRBD2. The CDR3 is 16 residues long. The junction had 4 bases not matched to a gene; V was cut back by 0 bases and J by 7 bases. The V gene's germline CDR1 is SGHRS and CDR2 YFSETQ. CDR3 in DNA: TGCGCCAGCAGCTTGGGGACTAGCGGGGGGCGTCATACGCAGTATTTT. It codes for CASSLGTSGGRHTQYF.

The chain carries TRBV3-1 (or the pseudogene TRBV3-2) and TRBJ1-3; 10 nucleotides line up with TRBD1. V was pared by 5 bases and J by 0 bases, with 10 bases of the junction left unmatched. Germline loops: CDR1 LGHDT, CDR2 YNNKEL (reference sequence). The CDR3 is 18 amino acids. The CDR3 region has the DNA TGTGCCAGCAGCTACCCAGGACAGGGGGTTTACTCTGGAAACACCATATATTTT. This gives the protein CASSYPGQGVYSGNTIYF.

J is TRBJ2-7 and V is TRBV3-1 (or the pseudogene TRBV3-2); D is unresolved. V was pared by 1 base and J by 5 bases, with 9 bases between. CDR1 and CDR2 from the germline V gene are LGHDT and YNNKEL (reference sequence). The length of the CDR3 is 13 residues. CDR3 coding DNA: TGTGCCAGCAGCCAAGCGTCCGGAGACGAGCAGTACTTC. Translated: CASSQASGDEQYF.

The V and J genes are TRBV5-4 and TRBJ2-3; possibly TRBD1 for D (5 bases). Germline CDR1 is SGHNT and CDR2 is YYREEE (reference sequence). The length of the CDR3 is 12 residues. V was trimmed by 4 bases and J by 12 bases, leaving 15 bases between them. Written as DNA, the CDR3 is TGTGCCAGCAGCACCAACAGGCTACCCCAGTATTTT. It is translated as CASSTNRLPQYF. Filled out from reference TRBV5-4 and TRBJ2-3, the complete variable domain reads ETGVTQSPTHLIKTRGQQVTLRCSSQSGHNTVSWYQQALGQGPQFIFQYYREEENGRGNFPPRFSGLQFPNYSSELNVNALELDDSALYLCASSTNRLPQYFGPGTRLTVL.

The chain carries TRBV5-1 and TRBJ2-5, with D possibly being TRBD1 (5 bases). Trimming shortened V by 5 bases and J by 3 bases, and 11 bases separated the two germline ends. This CDR3 is 13 amino acids long. CDR1 and CDR2 (germline): SGHRS, YFSETQ. In DNA form, the CDR3 reads TGCGCCAGCAGAATCGGACAAGAAGAGACCCAGTACTTC. This sequence encodes CASRIGQEETQYF.

The V call is TRBV7-9, the J call TRBJ2-1; D gene uncertain. The CDR3 is 13 residues long. V was clipped by 2 bases and J by 4 bases, with 6 bases between them. The germline gives CDR1 SEHNR, CDR2 FQNEAQ (reference sequence). CDR3 region: CASSLTFYNEQFF. For the CDR3, the DNA is TGTGCCAGCAGCTTAACTTTTTACAATGAGCAGTTCTTC.

The chain uses TRBV18 and TRBJ2-2; D remains ambiguous. Trimming took 2 bases from V and 0 from J, leaving 7 bases between them. Per germline, CDR1 KGHSH and CDR2 LQKENI. The CDR3 totals 15 residues. The CDR3 DNA reads TGTGCCAGCTCACCATTCTCTACGAACACCGGGGAGCTGTTTTTT. Translated: CASSPFSTNTGELFF.

The chain employs TRBV5-1 and TRBJ2-5; D is unresolved. Germline V gives CDR1 SGHRS, CDR2 YFSETQ. V was pared by 5 bases and J by 1 base, with 12 bases between. The CDR3 totals 14 residues. Here the CDR3 reads CASRIQYSQETQYF. DNA for the CDR3: TGCGCCAGCAGGATCCAGTACAGCCAAGAGACCCAGTACTTC.

The J gene is TRBJ1-1, the V gene TRBV4-1; D remains ambiguous. This CDR3 region has 16 residues. Deletions cut 2 bases from V and 8 bases from J, with 21 bases between. Germline lookup yields CDR1 MGHRA and CDR2 YSYEKL. The CDR3 region has the DNA TGCGCCAGCAGCCAACAGTCTACAAGGAGTAGGAACGAAGCTTTCTTT. It encodes CASSQQSTRSRNEAFF.